Listed below are T cell receptor beta chains from one sample, sequenced in a study of shared T cell receptors in the human thymus. Produced via immunoSEQ multiplex PCR; TCRdb's table is partial and in-frame only. The sample records hundreds of thousands of clones, around three quarters being singletons. Separately, the same data were catalogued under a study of human thymus T cells.

Specimen: thymocytes. These receptors all come from a boy under two years old with a congenital heart defect. The CDR3 runs from the conserved cysteine through the conserved F or W. The D gene is left open where the match is weak. Clone size appears in some rows only: once, few, many, or a class for an expanded clone.

TRBV5-1	TRBJ1-1	few	NA	CASSLNDRVNTEAFF	TGCGCCAGCAGCTTGAACGACAGAGTGAACACTGAAGCTTTCTTT
TRBV11-2	TRBJ2-1	NA	TRBD2	CASSLERASGRSFNEQFF	TGTGCCAGCAGCTTAGAGAGGGCTAGCGGGAGATCCTTCAATGAGCAGTTCTTC
TRBV7-8	TRBJ1-2	NA	NA	CASSSRPGRVCNYGYTF	TGTGCCAGCAGCTCCCGACCCGGCAGGGTGTGTAACTATGGCTACACCTTC
TRBV4-2	TRBJ2-3	NA	TRBD2	CASSQVGGPPHPTDTQYF	TGTGCCAGCAGCCAAGTGGGAGGGCCTCCCCACCCCACAGATACGCAGTATTTT
TRBV6-6	TRBJ2-7	NA	TRBD2	CASSYSIAGGTYEQYF	TGTGCCAGCAGTTATTCGATAGCGGGAGGAACCTACGAGCAGTACTTC
TRBV27	TRBJ2-7	NA	NA	CAGSLADREYEQYF	TGTGCCGGCAGTTTAGCTGATCGGGAGTACGAGCAGTACTTC
TRBV6-1	TRBJ2-7	NA	NA	CASSEARKGRSYEQYF	TGTGCCAGCAGTGAAGCGCGGAAGGGGAGGTCCTACGAGCAGTACTTC
TRBV12-5	TRBJ1-1	few	NA	CASVGGPTEAFF	TGTGCTAGTGTGGGGGGGCCCACTGAAGCTTTCTTT
TRBV28	TRBJ2-1	NA	TRBD1	CASTAIRGRKFF	TGTGCCAGCACTGCCATCAGGGGGCGGAAGTTCTTC
TRBV5-1	TRBJ1-1	NA	NA	CASSLDMEVGLTEAFF	TGCGCCAGCAGCTTGGACATGGAGGTTGGTCTGACTGAAGCTTTCTTT
TRBV6-6	TRBJ2-3	once	TRBD2	CASRLASGRGTDTQYF	TGTGCCAGCAGGTTGGCTAGCGGGAGGGGCACAGATACGCAGTATTTT
TRBV5-6	TRBJ1-1	NA	NA	CASSLWGRGHTEAFF	TGTGCCAGCAGCTTGTGGGGGAGGGGCCACACTGAAGCTTTCTTT
TRBV28	TRBJ1-2	NA	NA	CASSLSGVHGYTF	TGTGCCAGCAGTTTATCAGGGGTACACGGCTACACCTTC
TRBV18	TRBJ2-1	NA	TRBD2	CASSPPPTSGRRNEQFF	TGTGCCAGCTCACCCCCTCCGACTAGCGGGAGAAGAAATGAGCAGTTCTTC
TRBV29-1	TRBJ2-1	NA	TRBD1	CSVFGQGKDEQFF	TGCAGCGTGTTTGGACAGGGGAAAGATGAGCAGTTCTTC
TRBV9	TRBJ2-7	NA	NA	CASSITGTPSSEQYF	TGTGCCAGCAGCATAACTGGGACACCTTCCTCCGAGCAGTACTTC
TRBV6-5	TRBJ1-1	few	TRBD1	CASSYDRGGEAFF	TGTGCCAGCAGTTACGACAGGGGAGGGGAAGCTTTCTTT